A selection of T cell receptor beta chains follows, all from one sample in a study of low-dose radiotherapy and immunotherapy resistance in tumors. TCRdb analysed the reads with MiXCR anew, one entry per CDR3 protein. In the table there are tens of thousands of distinct CDR3 sequences, about 18% of which are singletons. This material consisted of PBMCs, taken before treatment. The source of these receptors is a male donor with prostate cancer. CDR3s include the opening cysteine and the closing phenylalanine or tryptophan. Fields, in order: V gene, J gene, clone size, CDR3 protein. Expanded clones get a size class; other rows say once, few or many, or leave the size out.

v_call: TRBV7-9; j_call: TRBJ2-2; clone_size: many; cdr3_aa: CASSRRGGLARDTGELFF
v_call: TRBV10-2; j_call: TRBJ2-1; clone_size: few; cdr3_aa: CASSESPDRSNEQFF
v_call: TRBV20-1; j_call: TRBJ2-3; clone_size: few; cdr3_aa: CSAILAGAAYTDTQYF
v_call: TRBV2; j_call: TRBJ2-3; clone_size: many; cdr3_aa: CASTRDPITDTQYF
v_call: TRBV12-3/TRBV12-4; j_call: TRBJ1-2; clone_size: many; cdr3_aa: CASSPEGGLNYGYTF
v_call: TRBV29-1; j_call: TRBJ2-1; clone_size: NA; cdr3_aa: CSVNPGTGDANYNEQFF
v_call: TRBV6-2/TRBV6-3; j_call: TRBJ1-5; clone_size: many; cdr3_aa: CASSYSGQGGNQPQHF
v_call: TRBV6-2/TRBV6-3; j_call: TRBJ1-5; clone_size: many; cdr3_aa: CASSLQPPGLSNQPQHF
v_call: TRBV11-2; j_call: TRBJ2-1; clone_size: many; cdr3_aa: CASSPLAGGYNEQFF
v_call: TRBV27; j_call: TRBJ2-7; clone_size: few; cdr3_aa: CASKRSGTYEQYF
v_call: TRBV7-9; j_call: TRBJ1-1; clone_size: NA; cdr3_aa: CASSLPGGSMNTEAFF